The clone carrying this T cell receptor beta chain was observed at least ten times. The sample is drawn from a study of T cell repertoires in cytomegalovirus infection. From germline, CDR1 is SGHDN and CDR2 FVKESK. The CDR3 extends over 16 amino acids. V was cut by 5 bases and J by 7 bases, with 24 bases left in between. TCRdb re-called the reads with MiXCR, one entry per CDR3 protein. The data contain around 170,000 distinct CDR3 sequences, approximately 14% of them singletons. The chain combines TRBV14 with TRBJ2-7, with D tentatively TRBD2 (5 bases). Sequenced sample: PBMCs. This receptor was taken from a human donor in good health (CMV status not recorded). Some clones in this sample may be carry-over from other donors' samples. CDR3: CASSSLDSLPLGEQYF. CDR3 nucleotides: TGTGCCAGCAGCTCTTTGGACTCTTTACCTTTGGGGGAGCAGTACTTC.